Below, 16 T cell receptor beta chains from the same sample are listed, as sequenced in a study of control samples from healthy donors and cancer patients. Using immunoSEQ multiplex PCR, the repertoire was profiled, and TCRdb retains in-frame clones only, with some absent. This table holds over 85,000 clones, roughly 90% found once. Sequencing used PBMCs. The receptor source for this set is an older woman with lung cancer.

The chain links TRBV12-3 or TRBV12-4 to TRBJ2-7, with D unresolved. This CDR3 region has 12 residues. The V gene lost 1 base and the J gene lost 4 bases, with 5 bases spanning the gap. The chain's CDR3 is CASSLERYEQYF. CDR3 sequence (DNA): TGTGCCAGCAGTTTAGAACGGTACGAGCAGTACTTC.

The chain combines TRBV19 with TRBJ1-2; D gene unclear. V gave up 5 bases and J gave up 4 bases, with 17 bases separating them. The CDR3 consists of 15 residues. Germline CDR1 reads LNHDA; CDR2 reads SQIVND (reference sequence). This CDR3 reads CASSRSRVQSYGYTF. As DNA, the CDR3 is TGTGCCAGTAGTCGGTCCCGGGTGCAAAGCTATGGCTACACCTTC.

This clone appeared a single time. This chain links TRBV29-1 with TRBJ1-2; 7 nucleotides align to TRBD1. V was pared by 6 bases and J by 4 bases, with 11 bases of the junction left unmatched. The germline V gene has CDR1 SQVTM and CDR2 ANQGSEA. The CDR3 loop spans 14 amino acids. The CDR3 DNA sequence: TGCAGCGTCCAAGGACAGGCAGCTTTCTATGGCTACACCTTC. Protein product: CSVQGQAAFYGYTF.

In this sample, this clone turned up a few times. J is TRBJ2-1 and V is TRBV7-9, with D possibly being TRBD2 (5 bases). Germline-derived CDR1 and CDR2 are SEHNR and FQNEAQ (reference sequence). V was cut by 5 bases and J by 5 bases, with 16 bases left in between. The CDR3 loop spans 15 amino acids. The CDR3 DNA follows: TGTGCCAGCAGCCCAAAGCGGAGACAACACAATGAGCAGTTCTTC. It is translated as CASSPKRRQHNEQFF.

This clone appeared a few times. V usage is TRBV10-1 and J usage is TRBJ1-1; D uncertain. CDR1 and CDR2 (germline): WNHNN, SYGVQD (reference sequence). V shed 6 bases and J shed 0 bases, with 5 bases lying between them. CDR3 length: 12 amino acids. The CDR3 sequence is CASRRLNTEAFF. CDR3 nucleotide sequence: TGCGCCAGCAGGAGGTTGAACACTGAAGCTTTCTTT.

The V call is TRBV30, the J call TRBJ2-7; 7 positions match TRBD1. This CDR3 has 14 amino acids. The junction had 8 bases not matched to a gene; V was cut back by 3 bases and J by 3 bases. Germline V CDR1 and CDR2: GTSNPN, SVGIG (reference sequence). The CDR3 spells CAWRKTGSYYEQYF. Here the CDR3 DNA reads TGTGCCTGGAGGAAGACAGGGAGCTACTACGAGCAGTACTTC.

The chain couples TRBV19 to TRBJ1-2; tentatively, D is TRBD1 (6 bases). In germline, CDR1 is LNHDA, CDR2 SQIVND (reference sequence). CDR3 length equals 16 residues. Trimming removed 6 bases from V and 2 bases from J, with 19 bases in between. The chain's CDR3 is CASSSLRIGGNYGYTF. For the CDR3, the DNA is TGTGCCAGTAGCTCACTCCGGATAGGGGGGAACTATGGCTACACCTTC.

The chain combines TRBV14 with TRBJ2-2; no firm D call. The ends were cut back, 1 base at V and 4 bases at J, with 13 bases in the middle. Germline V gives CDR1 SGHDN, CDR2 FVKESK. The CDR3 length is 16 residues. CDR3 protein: CASSQVLGGVTGELFF. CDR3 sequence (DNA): TGTGCCAGCAGCCAAGTCTTGGGTGGAGTCACCGGGGAGCTGTTTTTT.

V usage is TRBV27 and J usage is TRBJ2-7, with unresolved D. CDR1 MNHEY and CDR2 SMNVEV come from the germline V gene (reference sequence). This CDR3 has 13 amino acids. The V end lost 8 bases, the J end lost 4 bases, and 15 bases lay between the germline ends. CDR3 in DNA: TGTGCCAGCGGCTCTTTAGCCGATTACGAGCAGTACTTC. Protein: CASGSLADYEQYF.

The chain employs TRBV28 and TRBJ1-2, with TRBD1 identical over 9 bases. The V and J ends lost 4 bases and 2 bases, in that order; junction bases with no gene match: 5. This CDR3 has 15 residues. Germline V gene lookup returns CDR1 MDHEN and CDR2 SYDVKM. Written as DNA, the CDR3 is TGTGCCAGCAGTTCCCCGGGACAGGGAAACTATGGCTACACCTTC. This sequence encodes CASSSPGQGNYGYTF.

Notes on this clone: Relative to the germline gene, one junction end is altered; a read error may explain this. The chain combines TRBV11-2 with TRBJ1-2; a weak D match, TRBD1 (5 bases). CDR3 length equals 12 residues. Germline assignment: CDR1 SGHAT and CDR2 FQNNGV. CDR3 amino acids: CASSLGATDTNF. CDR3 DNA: TGTGCCAGCAGCTTAGGGGCGACAGACACTAACTTC.

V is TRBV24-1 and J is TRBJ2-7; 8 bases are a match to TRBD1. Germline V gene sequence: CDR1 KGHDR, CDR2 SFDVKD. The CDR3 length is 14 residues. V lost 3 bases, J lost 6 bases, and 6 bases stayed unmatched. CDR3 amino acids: CATSDRTGFGEQYF. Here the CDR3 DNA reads TGTGCCACCAGTGATAGGACAGGGTTCGGCGAGCAGTACTTC.

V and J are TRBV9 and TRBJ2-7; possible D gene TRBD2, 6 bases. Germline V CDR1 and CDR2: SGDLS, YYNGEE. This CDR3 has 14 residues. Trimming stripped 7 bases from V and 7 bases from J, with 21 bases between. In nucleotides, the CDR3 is TGTGCCAGCCAGGAGGGGACCGGCGGAGGTGAGCAGTACTTC. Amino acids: CASQEGTGGGEQYF.

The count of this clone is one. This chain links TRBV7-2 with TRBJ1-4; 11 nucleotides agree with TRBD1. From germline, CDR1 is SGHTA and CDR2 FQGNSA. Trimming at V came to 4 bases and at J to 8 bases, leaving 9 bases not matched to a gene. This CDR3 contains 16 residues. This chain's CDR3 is CASSSRDRGKGEKLFF. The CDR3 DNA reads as TGTGCCAGCAGCTCCCGGGACAGGGGGAAGGGGGAAAAACTGTTTTTT. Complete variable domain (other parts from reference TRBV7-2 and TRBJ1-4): GAGVSQSPSNKVTEKGKDVELRCDPISGHTALYWYRQSLGQGLEFLIYFQGNSAPDKSGLPSDRFSAERTGGSVSTLTIQRTQQEDSAVYLCASSSRDRGKGEKLFFGSGTQLSVL.

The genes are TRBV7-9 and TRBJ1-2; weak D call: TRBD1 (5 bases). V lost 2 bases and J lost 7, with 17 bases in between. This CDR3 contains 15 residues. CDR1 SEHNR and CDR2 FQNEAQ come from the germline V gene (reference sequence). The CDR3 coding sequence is TGTGCCAGCAGCTTAAGCGGGGGTTCTTTGTTTGGCTACACCTTC. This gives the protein CASSLSGGSLFGYTF.

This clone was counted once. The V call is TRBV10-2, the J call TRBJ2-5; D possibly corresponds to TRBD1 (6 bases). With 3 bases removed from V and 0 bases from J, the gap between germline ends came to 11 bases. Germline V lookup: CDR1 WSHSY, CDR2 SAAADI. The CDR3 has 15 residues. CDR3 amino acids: CASSDEQGYQETQYF. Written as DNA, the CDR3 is TGCGCCAGCAGTGACGAACAGGGATACCAAGAGACCCAGTACTTC.